One and the same sample provided the 23 T cell receptor beta chains below, sequenced in a study of shared clonotypes between healthy human individuals. Using immunoSEQ multiplex PCR, the repertoire was profiled, and TCRdb retains in-frame clones only, with some absent. The table has 2 million to 2.5 million clones, roughly 94% seen once. Positive CCR7 selection of CD45RO-negative cells yielded the naive CD8 cells, and terminally differentiated effector memory CD45RA+ cells were excluded. Input material: naive CD8+ T cells sorted from blood. Receptors were obtained from a man between 18 and 29 years old in good health.

V usage is TRBV11-2 and J usage is TRBJ2-3; D remains ambiguous. Trimming pared 5 bases from V and 5 bases from J, leaving 8 bases between. The CDR3 runs 12 residues. Germline assignment: CDR1 SGHAT and CDR2 FQNNGV. CDR3 in amino acids: CASSLIQDTQYF. In DNA, the CDR3 is TGTGCCAGCAGCCTAATTCAAGATACGCAGTATTTT. Together with reference TRBV11-2 and TRBJ2-3, the CDR3 gives the full variable domain: EAGVAQSPRYKIIEKRQSVAFWCNPISGHATLYWYQQILGQGPKLLIQFQNNGVVDDSQLPKDRFSAERLKGVDSTLKIQPAKLEDSAVYLCASSLIQDTQYFGPGTRLTVL.

The chain recombines TRBV30 with TRBJ1-5; 7 bases map to TRBD1. Germline lookup yields CDR1 GTSNPN and CDR2 SVGIG (reference sequence). The CDR3 has 13 amino acids. The V and J ends lost 5 bases and 5 bases, in that order; junction bases with no gene match: 6. The CDR3 DNA is TGTGCCTGGGGGACAGTTCCTTATCAGCCCCAGCATTTT. Translated, it gives CAWGTVPYQPQHF.

On this clone: The sample holds other DNA sequences that translate to the same CDR3. V gene TRBV13 combines with J gene TRBJ2-7, with a possible D match to TRBD2 (5 bases). V was shortened by 0 bases and J by 3 bases, with 6 bases between the two germline ends. This CDR3 comprises 13 residues. Germline V CDR1 and CDR2: PRHDT, FYEKMQ (reference sequence). In nucleotides, the CDR3 is TGTGCCAGCAGCTTAGGACTAGACTACGAGCAGTACTTC. This encodes CASSLGLDYEQYF.

The rearrangement links TRBV2 to TRBJ1-2; D remains ambiguous. V shed 5 bases and J shed 5 bases, with 12 bases lying between them. Germline values: CDR1 SNHLY, CDR2 FYNNEI. There are 13 residues in the CDR3. CDR3 sequence: CASSPGNLYGYTF. CDR3 nucleotide sequence: TGTGCCAGCAGTCCGGGGAACCTGTATGGCTACACCTTC.

The genes are TRBV9 and TRBJ1-6; D may be TRBD1 (5 bases). V was clipped by 3 bases and J by 8 bases, with 18 bases between them. In germline, CDR1 is SGDLS, CDR2 YYNGEE. This CDR3 is 16 amino acids long. As DNA, the CDR3 is TGTGCCAGCAGCGCCGGGGCGGGACCAAGGGATTCACCCCTCCACTTT. Encoded protein: CASSAGAGPRDSPLHF.

This clone was detected once. This specimen includes other DNA sequences encoding the same CDR3. The V and J genes are TRBV9 and TRBJ2-7; tentatively, D is TRBD2 (6 bases). The V and J ends lost 0 bases and 4 bases respectively, with 11 bases between them. CDR1 is SGDLS and CDR2 is YYNGEE in the germline V gene. This CDR3 spans 14 amino acids. The CDR3 spells CASSVGGGLYEQYF. Here the CDR3 DNA reads TGTGCCAGCAGCGTAGGGGGAGGACTATACGAGCAGTACTTC.

The chain has TRBV28 and TRBJ1-1; TRBD1 aligns across 8 bases. From germline, CDR1 is MDHEN and CDR2 SYDVKM. The CDR3 has 14 residues. Trimming cost V 6 bases and J 6 bases; bases outside gene matches: 9. For the CDR3, the DNA is TGTGCCAGCAGCCAGACAGGGGTGAGGGCTGAAGCTTTCTTT. Protein product: CASSQTGVRAEAFF.

This chain connects TRBV28 to TRBJ2-5, with 11 bases that match TRBD2. The V segment lost 5 bases and the J segment 3 bases; nucleotides outside the gene matches: 8. Germline assignment: CDR1 MDHEN and CDR2 SYDVKM. The CDR3 loop spans 16 amino acids. The CDR3 bases are TGTGCCAGCAGTCTCGTAGCGGGGGGGAAGAAAGAGACCCAGTACTTC. Translation gives CASSLVAGGKKETQYF.

The chain has TRBV6-7 and TRBJ1-5; perhaps TRBD1 as D (5 bases). TRBV6-7 is flagged as an ORF with uncertain function. V was shortened by 0 bases and J by 2 bases, with 11 bases between the two germline ends. The CDR3 has 16 amino acids. The CDR3 DNA sequence: TGTGCCAGCAGTTACTCGCGAGGGGCGTGCAATCAGCCCCAGCATTTT. Its protein product is CASSYSRGACNQPQHF.

This rearrangement joins TRBV5-3 to TRBJ2-2, with no clear D. Being an ORF, TRBV5-3 has a function that is uncertain. CDR3 length: 19 residues. V was trimmed by 4 bases and J by 1 base, leaving 23 bases between them. The CDR3 here is CARSVFRRTHTLNTGELFF. CDR3 DNA sequence: TGTGCCAGAAGCGTCTTCCGACGGACGCATACATTGAACACCGGGGAGCTGTTTTTT.

The chain couples TRBV7-8 to TRBJ2-2; D is perhaps TRBD1 or TRBD2 (5 bases each). This CDR3 contains 17 residues. Trimming took off 4 bases at V and 6 bases at J, with 21 bases between the two ends. Germline assignment: CDR1 SGHVS and CDR2 FQNEAQ. CDR3 bases: TGTGCCAGCAGCTCCCAGGGACCCGGGATTGGGTCCGGGGAGCTGTTTTTT. Translation: CASSSQGPGIGSGELFF.

This chain uses TRBV15 with TRBJ2-6, with 10 bases fitting TRBD1. The germline gives CDR1 LNHNV, CDR2 YYDKDF (reference sequence). The CDR3 sequence is 20 residues long. After removal of 3 bases from V and 0 bases from J, the junction contained 11 bases not matched to a gene. The CDR3 nucleotides are TGTGCCACCAGCAGTGGCGCCGGGACAGGGGCCTACTCTGGGGCCAACGTCCTGACTTTC. Translated: CATSSGAGTGAYSGANVLTF. The full variable domain, in which reference TRBV15 and TRBJ2-6 provide the parts outside the CDR3, is DAMVIQNPRYQVTQFGKPVTLSCSQTLNHNVMYWYQQKSSQAPKLLFHYYDKDFNNEADTPDNFQSRRPNTSFCFLDIRSPGLGDTAMYLCATSSGAGTGAYSGANVLTFGAGSRLTVL.

The V gene is TRBV13, the J gene TRBJ1-2, with D hard to call. From germline, CDR1 is PRHDT and CDR2 FYEKMQ (reference sequence). This CDR3 comprises 13 residues. Deletions cut 5 bases from V and 7 bases from J, with 14 bases between. The chain's CDR3 is CASSNQSRFGYTF. The CDR3 coding sequence is TGTGCCAGCAGCAACCAATCCCGGTTTGGCTACACCTTC.

The chain has TRBV13 and TRBJ2-5, with D hard to call. The CDR3 loop spans 14 amino acids. The germline V gene encodes CDR1 PRHDT and CDR2 FYEKMQ (reference sequence). V shed 5 bases and J shed 1 base, with 11 bases lying between them. The CDR3 nucleotides are TGTGCCAGCAGCAGGGCCCAGCCCCAAGAGACCCAGTACTTC. It translates to CASSRAQPQETQYF.

The chain combines TRBV2 with TRBJ2-1, with TRBD2 matching over 9 bases. The CDR3 consists of 14 residues. Germline V gene lookup returns CDR1 SNHLY and CDR2 FYNNEI. The junction had 11 bases not matched to a gene; V was cut back by 7 bases and J by 10 bases. CDR3 region: CASTEAGLAGEQFF. The CDR3 nucleotides are TGTGCCAGCACCGAAGCTGGTCTAGCGGGGGAGCAGTTCTTC.

V is TRBV2 and J is TRBJ2-5; 8 nucleotides agree with TRBD2. V lost 2 bases to trimming and J lost 11 bases; unmatched junction nucleotides: 7. CDR1 SNHLY and CDR2 FYNNEI come from the germline V gene. There are 13 residues in the CDR3. For the CDR3, the DNA is TGTGCCAGCAGTGAACCGGGAGGGCCTTCGCAGTACTTC. This sequence encodes CASSEPGGPSQYF.

The chain employs TRBV18 and TRBJ1-6; a possible D gene is TRBD1 (5 bases). V was trimmed by 6 bases and J by 0 bases, leaving 18 bases between them. The germline CDR1 and CDR2 sequences are KGHSH and LQKENI. The CDR3 is 18 amino acids. CDR3 nucleotides: TGTGCCAGCTCCGCAGTGAGGCAGGACATCTCCTATAATTCACCCCTCCACTTT. This gives the protein CASSAVRQDISYNSPLHF.

This clone was recorded once. This chain links TRBV30 with TRBJ1-4, with unresolved D. This CDR3 has 13 residues. Trimming took off 1 base at V and 4 bases at J, with 7 bases between the two ends. The V gene's germline CDR1 is GTSNPN and CDR2 SVGIG (reference sequence). The CDR3 region has the DNA TGTGCCTGGAGTGAGGGCCTTAATGAAAAACTGTTTTTT. It yields the protein CAWSEGLNEKLFF.

The J gene is TRBJ2-1, the V gene TRBV27; 12 positions agree with TRBD1. Germline V gene data show CDR1 as MNHEY and CDR2 as SMNVEV (reference sequence). The V and J ends lost 10 bases and 9 bases, in that order; junction bases with no gene match: 13. This CDR3 comprises 15 residues. The CDR3 DNA is TGTGCCACCATCAGGGGGACAGGGGGCGGGGGTGAGCAGTTCTTC. Its translation: CATIRGTGGGGEQFF.

This sequence joins TRBV27 and TRBJ2-7; 7 bases map to TRBD2. Germline trimming cut 8 bases from V and 0 bases from J; bases unmatched to any gene: 4. CDR3 length: 13 amino acids. Germline V gives CDR1 MNHEY, CDR2 SMNVEV (reference sequence). CDR3 region: CASAAGPSYEQYF. DNA of the CDR3: TGTGCCAGCGCAGCGGGACCCTCCTACGAGCAGTACTTC.

This chain connects TRBV4-2 to TRBJ2-3; maybe TRBD2 (5 bases). Trimming pared 4 bases from V and 1 base from J, leaving 9 bases between. The CDR3 length is 14 residues. The germline CDR1 and CDR2 sequences are LGHNA and YNFKEQ. CDR3 residues: CASSPGIGTDTQYF. The DNA of the CDR3 is TGTGCCAGCAGCCCGGGGATCGGCACAGATACGCAGTATTTT.

V gene TRBV7-2 combines with J gene TRBJ1-1; TRBD1 matches 9 bases. From germline, CDR1 is SGHTA and CDR2 FQGNSA. This CDR3 region has 14 residues. Unmatched junction bases numbered 2, after V lost 5 bases and J lost 1 base. The CDR3 sequence: CASSRTGENTEAFF. In nucleotides, the CDR3 is TGTGCCAGCAGCCGGACAGGGGAGAACACTGAAGCTTTCTTT.

V and J are TRBV7-2 and TRBJ2-5, with 9 bases fitting TRBD1. The J segment lost 5 bases and the V segment lost 1 base, leaving 5 bases of the junction unmatched. CDR3 length: 15 amino acids. Germline values: CDR1 SGHTA, CDR2 FQGNSA. The CDR3 nucleotides are TGTGCCAGCAGCTTAGAGTGGGACAGGGAGGAGACCCAGTACTTC. Protein sequence: CASSLEWDREETQYF.